A single sample is the source of the 26 T cell receptor beta chains below, sequenced in a study of CD8+ T cells in alopecia areata (dated by TCRdb to about 2018). Sample time point, as interpreted from the label and publication: around 24 weeks on oral tofacitinib. In the paper's terms, the treatment or condition label means: oral pan-JAK inhibitor, 5-10 mg twice daily. Libraries were built with the immunoSEQ multiplex PCR assay. RNA was extracted from all samples and reverse transcribed into cDNA as template for TCR sequencing. The clones in this table, taken by TCRdb from immuneACCESS, are in-frame only. Not every clone is retained; where verified, under half of the shortfall comes from an unresolved V gene, and the cause of the rest is unknown. In all, the sample holds about 300,000 clones, and nearly 60% of those were seen once. Of the sample, roughly 1.8% falls within the top ten clones. Sample: CD4+ T cells sorted from blood, taken at week 24, from a patient treated with tofacitinib. The receptors were gathered from a human donor with alopecia areata.

This chain joins TRBV5-1 and TRBJ2-1; the D gene could be TRBD1 or TRBD2 (5 bases each). Trimming pared 5 bases from V and 6 bases from J, leaving 12 bases between. The CDR3 runs 13 residues. Per germline, CDR1 SGHRS and CDR2 YFSETQ. The CDR3 nucleotides read TGCGCCAGCAGGACCGGGACCCTCAATGAGCAGTTCTTC. Amino acid sequence: CASRTGTLNEQFF.

This clone appeared once. The rearrangement joins TRBV29-1 to TRBJ1-1; a weak D match, TRBD1 (6 bases). This CDR3 is built from 14 residues. Germline V CDR1 and CDR2: SQVTM, ANQGSEA. The V gene lost 2 bases and the J gene lost 4 bases, with 14 bases spanning the gap. The CDR3 protein is CSVERRQAPTEAFF. The CDR3 DNA reads TGCAGCGTTGAAAGACGACAGGCTCCCACTGAAGCTTTCTTT.

The chain has TRBV28 and TRBJ1-2; D ambiguous. The CDR3 has 12 amino acids. CDR1 and CDR2 (germline): MDHEN, SYDVKM. The V gene lost 4 bases and the J gene lost 4 bases, with 7 bases spanning the gap. Written as DNA, the CDR3 is TGTGCCAGCAGTTCTATAGTCTATGGCTACACCTTC. It encodes CASSSIVYGYTF.

The J gene is TRBJ1-4, the V gene TRBV30, with 7 positions matching TRBD1. The germline CDR1 and CDR2 sequences are GTSNPN and SVGIG (reference sequence). The CDR3 has 12 residues. J was trimmed by 5 bases and V by 3 bases; bases with no gene match: 0. Here the CDR3 reads CAWRGQNEKLFF. The CDR3 bases are TGTGCCTGGAGGGGACAGAATGAAAAACTGTTTTTT.

V usage is TRBV5-6 and J usage is TRBJ2-7; perhaps TRBD1 as D (6 bases). Germline V gives CDR1 SGHDT, CDR2 YYEEEE. The V end was cut by 0 bases, the J end by 3 bases, with 13 bases between. This CDR3 is 15 amino acids long. CDR3 region: CASSLAGTLVYEQYF. The CDR3, as DNA: TGTGCCAGCAGCTTGGCGGGGACACTAGTCTACGAGCAGTACTTC. The complete variable domain, with remaining parts taken from reference TRBV5-6 and TRBJ2-7, reads DAGVTQSPTHLIKTRGQQVTLRCSPKSGHDTVSWYQQALGQGPQFIFQYYEEEERQRGNFPDRFSGHQFPNYSSELNVNALLLGDSALYLCASSLAGTLVYEQYFGPGTRLTVT.

The rearrangement links TRBV4-2 to TRBJ1-5, with 8 bases aligning to TRBD1. V shed 2 bases, J shed 7 bases, and the junction held 7 bases outside the gene matches. Germline CDR1 reads LGHNA; CDR2 reads YNFKEQ. CDR3 length: 15 amino acids. Written as DNA, the CDR3 is TGTGCCAGCAGCCAAATTGACAGGGGTGGGCAGCCCCAGCATTTT. Protein sequence: CASSQIDRGGQPQHF.

For the CDR3, the DNA is TGTGCCTGGAGCCGGGACAGCTATTCGGACACTGAAGCTTTCTTT. This sequence encodes CAWSRDSYSDTEAFF. This chain connects TRBV30 to TRBJ1-1; 7 bases fit TRBD1. Germline V lookup: CDR1 GTSNPN, CDR2 SVGIG (reference sequence). CDR3 length equals 15 residues. The ends lost 3 bases at V and 3 bases at J; junction bases unmatched: 10.

The V and J genes are TRBV4-1 and TRBJ1-1; D is uncertain. With 0 bases removed from V and 4 bases from J, the gap between germline ends came to 6 bases. Looked up from germline, CDR1 is MGHRA and CDR2 is YSYEKL. The CDR3 has 13 residues. The CDR3 loop is CASSQDGRTEAFF. DNA of the CDR3: TGCGCCAGCAGCCAAGACGGGCGCACTGAAGCTTTCTTT.

The chain uses TRBV28 and TRBJ2-5; D gene uncertain. There are 14 residues in the CDR3. V lost 5 bases and J lost 5, with 15 bases in between. Germline CDR1 is MDHEN and CDR2 is SYDVKM. CDR3: CASSQAGSKETQYF. CDR3 nucleotides: TGTGCCAGCAGTCAAGCAGGTTCGAAGGAGACCCAGTACTTC.

J is TRBJ1-1 and V is TRBV30, with no clear D. V dropped 3 bases and J dropped 0 bases, with 8 bases sitting between them. The CDR3 is 13 amino acids. The germline V gene encodes CDR1 GTSNPN and CDR2 SVGIG (reference sequence). The CDR3 here is CAWSVALNTEAFF. The DNA of the CDR3 is TGTGCCTGGAGCGTGGCGTTGAACACTGAAGCTTTCTTT.

This clone was counted once. The rearrangement links TRBV7-2 to TRBJ2-3; 7 bases agree with TRBD2. The CDR3 is 17 amino acids. V shed 5 bases, J shed 2 bases, and the junction held 13 bases outside the gene matches. CDR1 SGHTA and CDR2 FQGNSA come from the germline V gene. This CDR3 is CASSKRLAAPDTDTQYF. The CDR3 coding sequence is TGTGCCAGCAGCAAACGACTAGCAGCTCCCGACACAGATACGCAGTATTTT.

This clone was observed a handful of times. This chain connects TRBV15 to TRBJ2-1; D is uncertain. Trimming took 4 bases from V and 5 from J, leaving 12 bases between them. The V gene's germline CDR1 is LNHNV and CDR2 YYDKDF (reference sequence). This CDR3 is built from 14 residues. The CDR3 nucleotides read TGTGCCACCAGCATCCTAGTCACCAACAATGAGCAGTTCTTC. Encoded protein: CATSILVTNNEQFF.

This clone was recorded a few times. The chain uses TRBV5-1 and TRBJ2-5; D is possibly TRBD1 (6 bases). The V end was cut by 5 bases, the J end by 1 base, with 15 bases between. The CDR3 sequence is 15 residues long. Germline CDR1 SGHRS, CDR2 YFSETQ. The CDR3 region is CASRSTGQSQETQYF. The CDR3 DNA follows: TGCGCCAGCAGATCTACCGGACAGAGCCAAGAGACCCAGTACTTC.

The chain joins TRBV29-1 to TRBJ2-4; maybe TRBD2 (6 bases). The CDR3 runs to 13 residues. Germline V lookup: CDR1 SQVTM, CDR2 ANQGSEA. The V gene lost 6 bases and the J gene lost 8 bases, with 17 bases spanning the gap. CDR3 sequence: CSVGGPNSDIQYF. In DNA, the CDR3 is TGCAGCGTGGGGGGACCAAACAGTGACATTCAGTACTTC.

CDR3 in amino acids: CAWSLGQGWGNTEAFF. The CDR3, as DNA: TGTGCCTGGAGCCTTGGACAGGGATGGGGAAACACTGAAGCTTTCTTT. This sequence joins TRBV30 and TRBJ1-1, with TRBD1 matching 8 bases. Germline V gene sequence: CDR1 GTSNPN, CDR2 SVGIG (reference sequence). Losses at the gene ends were 3 bases for V and 2 bases for J; bases not matched to a gene: 11. There are 16 residues in the CDR3.

This sequence joins TRBV5-1 and TRBJ1-2; the D gene is possibly TRBD1 (5 bases). The germline V and J ends were trimmed by 3 bases and 1 base, with 19 bases remaining between them. The CDR3 contains 17 residues. CDR1 and CDR2 from the germline V gene are SGHRS and YFSETQ. CDR3 coding DNA: TGCGCCAGCAGCTCCAAGGACATAGGGATCGGTAACTATGGCTACACCTTC. Protein sequence: CASSSKDIGIGNYGYTF.

This rearrangement joins TRBV6-4 to TRBJ2-1, with 7 bases lining up with TRBD1. Per germline, CDR1 MRHNA and CDR2 SNTAGT. The CDR3 length is 14 residues. The V and J ends lost 6 bases and 6 bases, in that order; junction bases with no gene match: 8. CDR3 sequence reads: CASSQRQGVNEQFF. As DNA, the CDR3 is TGTGCCAGCAGCCAGAGACAGGGAGTCAATGAGCAGTTCTTC.

This clone showed up just a few times. V is TRBV29-1 and J is TRBJ1-1; the D gene is possibly TRBD1 (6 bases). The CDR3 has 11 amino acids. Trimming stripped 7 bases from V and 3 bases from J, with 9 bases between. Germline V lookup: CDR1 SQVTM, CDR2 ANQGSEA. The chain's CDR3 is CSAGADTEAFF. CDR3 coding DNA: TGCAGCGCAGGGGCGGACACTGAAGCTTTCTTT. Variable domain in full (rest from reference TRBV29-1 and TRBJ1-1): SAVISQKPSRDICQRGTSLTIQCQVDSQVTMMFWYRQQPGQSLTLIATANQGSEATYESGFVIDKFPISRPNLTFSTLTVSNMSPEDSSIYLCSAGADTEAFFGQGTRLTVV.

The chain carries TRBV11-2 and TRBJ2-3; no reliable D call. From germline, CDR1 is SGHAT and CDR2 FQNNGV. Trimming took 0 bases from V and 4 from J, leaving 11 bases between them. This CDR3 contains 15 residues. DNA of the CDR3: TGTGCCAGCAGCTTAGATCTTGGCAAGGCAGATACGCAGTATTTT. Residues: CASSLDLGKADTQYF.

The table lists this clone with a few counts. The chain recombines TRBV6-6 with TRBJ1-1; D not certain. Germline V lookup: CDR1 MNHNY, CDR2 SVGAGI (reference sequence). V was clipped by 4 bases and J by 1 base, with 10 bases between them. CDR3 length: 14 residues. Here the CDR3 reads CASSSNAGNTEAFF. The CDR3 DNA reads TGTGCCAGCAGTTCCAACGCAGGGAACACTGAAGCTTTCTTT.

The J gene is TRBJ1-2, the V gene TRBV29-1; no definite D call. Trimming cost V 4 bases and J 6 bases, with 15 bases left between them. Per germline, CDR1 SQVTM and CDR2 ANQGSEA. CDR3 size: 13 residues. In DNA, the CDR3 is TGCAGCGTTGGCGACTTTATCTGGGATGGCTACACCTTC. Amino acid sequence: CSVGDFIWDGYTF.

The V gene is TRBV6-5, the J gene TRBJ1-2, with 7 bases matching TRBD1. Germline loops: CDR1 MNHEY, CDR2 SVGAGI. This CDR3 is built from 12 residues. V dropped 10 bases and J dropped 4; count of bases not matched to a gene: 6. CDR3 sequence reads: CATADRTYGYTF. The CDR3 DNA reads as TGTGCCACCGCGGACAGGACCTATGGCTACACCTTC.

V gene TRBV5-1 combines with J gene TRBJ1-2; weak D call: TRBD1 (5 bases). CDR3 length: 13 residues. Germline lookup yields CDR1 SGHRS and CDR2 YFSETQ. The germline V and J ends were trimmed by 1 base and 4 bases, with 8 bases remaining between them. The CDR3 region has the DNA TGCGCCAGCAGCTTGCAGGGAGGCTATGGCTACACCTTC. Translating it yields CASSLQGGYGYTF.

This clone was observed a handful of times. This chain links TRBV27 with TRBJ2-5, with a tentative D call TRBD2 (5 bases). The end of the DNA aligns better with TRBJ2-7, so the J call may be wrong. This CDR3 is 13 amino acids long. Germline V lookup: CDR1 MNHEY, CDR2 SMNVEV (reference sequence). The chain's CDR3 is CASSLSGAYEQYF. CDR3 DNA: TGTGCCAGCAGTTTATCCGGGGCCTACGAGCAGTACTTC.

This clone was counted only a few times. This chain uses TRBV27 with TRBJ2-1; a weak D match, TRBD1 (5 bases). Germline V gene data show CDR1 as MNHEY and CDR2 as SMNVEV (reference sequence). Trimming took 3 bases from V and 8 from J, leaving 11 bases between them. The CDR3 covers 13 residues. The CDR3 loop is CASSFLRVHEQFF. CDR3 DNA sequence: TGTGCCAGCAGTTTCCTCAGGGTGCATGAGCAGTTCTTC.

CDR3 loop: CASSLRHNTGELFF. The CDR3 bases are TGTGCCAGCAGCTTAAGACATAACACCGGGGAGCTGTTTTTT. The rearrangement joins TRBV7-8 to TRBJ2-2; D remains unclear. The CDR3 length is 14 residues. Germline V gene lookup returns CDR1 SGHVS and CDR2 FQNEAQ. Trimming took 2 bases from V and 2 from J, leaving 6 bases between them.